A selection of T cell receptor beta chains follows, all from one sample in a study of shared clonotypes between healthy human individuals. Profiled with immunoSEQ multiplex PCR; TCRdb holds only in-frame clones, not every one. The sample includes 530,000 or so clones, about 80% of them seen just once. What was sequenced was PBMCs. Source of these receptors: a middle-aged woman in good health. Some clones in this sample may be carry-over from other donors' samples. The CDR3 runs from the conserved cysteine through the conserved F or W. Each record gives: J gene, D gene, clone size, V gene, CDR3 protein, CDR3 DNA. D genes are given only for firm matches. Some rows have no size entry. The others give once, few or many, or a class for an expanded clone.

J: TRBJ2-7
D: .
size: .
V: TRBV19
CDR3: CASSGRTGKPYEQYF
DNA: TGTGCCAGTAGTGGAAGAACAGGAAAACCCTACGAGCAGTACTTC

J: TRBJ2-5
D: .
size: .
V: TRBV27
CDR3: CASSLSSLSETQYF
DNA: TGTGCCAGCAGTTTATCGTCCCTCTCCGAGACCCAGTACTTC

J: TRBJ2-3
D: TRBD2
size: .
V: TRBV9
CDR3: CASSPRTGGDTQYF
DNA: TGTGCCAGCAGCCCCCGGACGGGAGGGGATACGCAGTATTTT

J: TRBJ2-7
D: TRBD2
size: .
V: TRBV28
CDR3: CASTGLLAGVGYEQYF
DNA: TGTGCCAGCACTGGACTACTAGCGGGAGTGGGCTACGAGCAGTACTTC

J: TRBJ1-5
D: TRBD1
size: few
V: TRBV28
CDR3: CASRTQGAGNQPQHF
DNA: TGTGCCAGCAGGACACAGGGGGCTGGCAATCAGCCCCAGCATTTT

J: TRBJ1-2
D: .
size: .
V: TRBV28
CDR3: CASSFIDYGYTF
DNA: TGTGCCAGCAGTTTTATTGACTATGGCTACACCTTC

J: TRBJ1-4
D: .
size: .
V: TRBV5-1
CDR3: CASSLGQPNEKLFF
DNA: TGCGCCAGCAGCCTCGGACAGCCTAATGAAAAACTGTTTTTT

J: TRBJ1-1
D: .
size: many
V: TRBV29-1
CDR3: CSVGKELNTEAFF
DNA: TGCAGCGTTGGGAAGGAGCTGAACACTGAAGCTTTCTTT

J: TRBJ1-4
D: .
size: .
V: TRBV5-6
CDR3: CASSLAQGLEKLFF
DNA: TGTGCCAGCAGCTTGGCCCAGGGGCTTGAAAAACTGTTTTTT

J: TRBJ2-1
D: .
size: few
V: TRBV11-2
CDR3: CASSLPRLSSYNEQFF
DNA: TGTGCCAGCAGCTTACCCCGACTGAGCTCCTACAATGAGCAGTTCTTC

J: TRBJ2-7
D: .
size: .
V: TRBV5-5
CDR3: CASSLRQLLPSYEQYF
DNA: TGTGCCAGCAGCCTTAGGCAACTCCTTCCCTCCTACGAGCAGTACTTC

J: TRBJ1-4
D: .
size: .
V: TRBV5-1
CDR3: CASSKQSTNEKLFF
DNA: TGCGCCAGCAGCAAACAGTCAACTAATGAAAAACTGTTTTTT

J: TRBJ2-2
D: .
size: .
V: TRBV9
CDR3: CASSVAGYTGELFF
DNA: TGTGCCAGCAGCGTAGCTGGATACACCGGGGAGCTGTTTTTT

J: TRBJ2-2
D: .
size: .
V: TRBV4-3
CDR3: CASSRGASTGELFF
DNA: TGCGCCAGCAGCCGGGGCGCTAGTACCGGGGAGCTGTTTTTT

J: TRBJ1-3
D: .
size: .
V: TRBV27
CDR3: CASTPPHTRRSGNTIYF
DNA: TGTGCCAGCACCCCCCCCCACACAAGACGCTCTGGAAACACCATATATTTT

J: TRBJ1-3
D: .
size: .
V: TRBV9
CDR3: CASSGDQGLSSGNTIYF
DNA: TGTGCCAGCAGCGGAGATCAGGGACTCTCCTCTGGAAACACCATATATTTT

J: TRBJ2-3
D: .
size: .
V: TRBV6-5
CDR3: CASSYGGARSTDTQYF
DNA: TGTGCCAGCAGTTACGGGGGAGCGCGAAGCACAGATACGCAGTATTTT

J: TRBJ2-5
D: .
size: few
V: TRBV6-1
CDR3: CASSEGFGDSGEQYF
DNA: TGTGCCAGCAGTGAGGGATTCGGGGACAGCGGGGAGCAGTACTTC

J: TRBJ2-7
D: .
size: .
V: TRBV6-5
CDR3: CASSRGQSYEQYF
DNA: TGTGCCAGCAGTAGAGGACAGTCCTACGAGCAGTACTTC

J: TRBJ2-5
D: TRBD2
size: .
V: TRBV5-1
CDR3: CASSLGTSGRETQYF
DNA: TGCGCCAGCAGCCTAGGGACTAGCGGGAGGGAGACCCAGTACTTC

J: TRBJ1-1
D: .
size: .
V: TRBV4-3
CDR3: CASSQDPRGATTEAFF
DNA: TGCGCCAGCAGCCAAGATCCGAGAGGGGCGACCACTGAAGCTTTCTTT

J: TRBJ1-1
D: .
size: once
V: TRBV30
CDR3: CAWSVPPFRTALNTEAFF
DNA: TGTGCCTGGAGTGTACCCCCCTTTAGGACAGCCCTGAACACTGAAGCTTTCTTT

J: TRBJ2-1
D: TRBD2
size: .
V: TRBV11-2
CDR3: CASSSGTSGLNEQFF
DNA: TGTGCCAGCAGCTCCGGGACTAGCGGGTTGAATGAGCAGTTCTTC

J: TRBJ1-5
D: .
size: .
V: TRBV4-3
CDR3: CASSQDGGQPQHF
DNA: TGCGCCAGCAGCCAAGATGGCGGTCAGCCCCAGCATTTT

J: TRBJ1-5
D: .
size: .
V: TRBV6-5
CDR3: CASSPASGSQPQHF
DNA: TGTGCCAGCAGTCCGGCCTCGGGGAGTCAGCCCCAGCATTTT

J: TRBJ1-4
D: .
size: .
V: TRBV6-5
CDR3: CASSFTVSPNEKLFF
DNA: TGTGCCAGCAGTTTTACAGTATCACCTAATGAAAAACTGTTTTTT

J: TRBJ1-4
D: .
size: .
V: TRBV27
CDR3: CASSSDRGEKLFF
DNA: TGTGCCAGCAGTTCGGACAGAGGTGAAAAACTGTTTTTT

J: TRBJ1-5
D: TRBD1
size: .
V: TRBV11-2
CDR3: CATGRGRNQPQHF
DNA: TGTGCCACGGGTAGGGGGCGCAATCAGCCCCAGCATTTT

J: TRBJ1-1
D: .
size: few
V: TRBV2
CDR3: CASCIGQNTEAFF
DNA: TGTGCCAGCTGCATCGGACAGAACACTGAAGCTTTCTTT

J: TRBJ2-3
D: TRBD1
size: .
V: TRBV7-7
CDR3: CASSPGQGTQYF
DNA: TGTGCCAGCAGTCCTGGACAGGGGACGCAGTATTTT

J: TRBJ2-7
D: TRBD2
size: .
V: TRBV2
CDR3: CASRAVISNRDYYYEQYF
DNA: TGTGCCAGCAGGGCGGTAATATCGAACCGGGACTATTACTACGAGCAGTACTTC

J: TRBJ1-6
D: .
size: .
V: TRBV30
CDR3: CAWATTQGLGQNSPLHF
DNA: TGTGCCTGGGCCACAACCCAGGGGTTGGGCCAGAATTCACCCCTCCACTTT

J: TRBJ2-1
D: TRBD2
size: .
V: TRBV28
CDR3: CASSKTSLPFF
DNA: TGTGCCAGCAGTAAGACTAGCCTGCCGTTCTTC

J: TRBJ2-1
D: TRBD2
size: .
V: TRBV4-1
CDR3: CASSPRTSSSNEQFF
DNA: TGCGCCAGCAGCCCCCGGACTAGTAGTTCCAATGAGCAGTTCTTC

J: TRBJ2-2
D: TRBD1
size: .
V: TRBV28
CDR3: CASSLHQGQGNTGELFF
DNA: TGTGCCAGCAGTTTACACCAGGGACAGGGTAACACCGGGGAGCTGTTTTTT

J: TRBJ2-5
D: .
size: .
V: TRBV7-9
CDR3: CASNTFETQYF
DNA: TGTGCCAGCAACACCTTCGAGACCCAGTACTTC

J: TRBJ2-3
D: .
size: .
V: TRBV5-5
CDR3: CASSLAGAGADTQYF
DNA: TGTGCCAGCAGCTTGGCAGGGGCAGGAGCAGATACGCAGTATTTT

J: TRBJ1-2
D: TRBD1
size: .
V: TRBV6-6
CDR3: CASSGLWDRTSDGYTF
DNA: TGTGCCAGCAGCGGCCTATGGGACAGGACCTCTGACGGCTACACCTTC

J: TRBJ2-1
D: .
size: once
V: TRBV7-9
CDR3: CASSFTSGEQFF
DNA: TGTGCCAGCAGCTTCACCTCGGGTGAGCAGTTCTTC

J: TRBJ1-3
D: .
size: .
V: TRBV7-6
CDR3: CASSLRGREGAGNTIYF
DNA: TGTGCCAGCAGCTTAAGGGGAAGGGAGGGAGCTGGAAACACCATATATTTT

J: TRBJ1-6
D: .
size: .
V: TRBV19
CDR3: CASSSTDNSPLHF
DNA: TGTGCCAGTAGTTCAACTGATAATTCACCCCTCCACTTT

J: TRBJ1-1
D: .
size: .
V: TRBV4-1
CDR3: CASSPRELGEAFF
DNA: TGCGCCAGCAGCCCCCGCGAATTGGGAGAAGCTTTCTTT

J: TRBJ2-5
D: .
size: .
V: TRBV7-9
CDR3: CASSSDRQETQYF
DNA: TGTGCCAGCAGCTCTGACAGACAAGAGACCCAGTACTTC

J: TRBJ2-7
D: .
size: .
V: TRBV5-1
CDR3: CASSFSGTNYEQYF
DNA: TGCGCCAGCAGCTTTAGCGGAACCAACTACGAGCAGTACTTC

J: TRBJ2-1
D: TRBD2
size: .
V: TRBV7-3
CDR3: CASSLSPIAGGSYNEQFF
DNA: TGTGCCAGCAGCTTATCCCCTATAGCGGGAGGATCCTACAATGAGCAGTTCTTC

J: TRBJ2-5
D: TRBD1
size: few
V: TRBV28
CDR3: CASSFFGTGVETQYF
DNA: TGTGCCAGCAGTTTTTTCGGGACAGGGGTGGAGACCCAGTACTTC

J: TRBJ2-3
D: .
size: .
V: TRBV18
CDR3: CASSPMDTQYF
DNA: TGTGCCAGCTCACCAATGGATACGCAGTATTTT

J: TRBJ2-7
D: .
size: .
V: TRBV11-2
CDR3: CASSLDLAAVEQYF
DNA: TGTGCCAGCAGCTTAGATCTGGCTGCAGTAGAGCAGTACTTC

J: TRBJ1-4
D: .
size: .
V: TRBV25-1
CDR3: CASRGTSSNEKLFF
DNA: TGTGCCAGCCGAGGGACGAGCAGTAATGAAAAACTGTTTTTT

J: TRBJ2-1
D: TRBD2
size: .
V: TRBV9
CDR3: CASSVSGLAGVSEQFF
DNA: TGTGCCAGCAGCGTATCTGGGCTAGCGGGAGTCAGTGAGCAGTTCTTC

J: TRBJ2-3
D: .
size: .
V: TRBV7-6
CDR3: CASSLSAETDTQYF
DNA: TGTGCCAGCAGCTTATCAGCGGAGACAGATACGCAGTATTTT

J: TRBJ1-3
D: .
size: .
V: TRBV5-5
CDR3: CASRVGQNSGNTIYF
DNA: TGTGCCAGCAGGGTCGGACAGAACTCTGGAAACACCATATATTTT

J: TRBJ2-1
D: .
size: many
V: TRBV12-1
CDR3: CASTSPEQFF
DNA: TGTGCCAGCACCTCACCTGAGCAGTTCTTC

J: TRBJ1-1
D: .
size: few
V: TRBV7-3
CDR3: CASSLKRAGEAFF
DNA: TGTGCCAGCAGCTTAAAGAGGGCCGGGGAAGCTTTCTTT

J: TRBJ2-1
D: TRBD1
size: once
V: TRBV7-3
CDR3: CASSSDRASYNEQFF
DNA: TGTGCCAGCAGCTCGGACAGGGCCTCCTACAATGAGCAGTTCTTC

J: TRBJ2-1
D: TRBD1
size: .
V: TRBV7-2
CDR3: CASSLYVGTGLNEQFF
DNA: TGTGCCAGCAGCTTATATGTCGGGACAGGGTTGAATGAGCAGTTCTTC

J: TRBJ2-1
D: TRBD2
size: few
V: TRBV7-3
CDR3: CASSMNSGRASEQFF
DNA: TGTGCCAGCAGCATGAATAGCGGGAGGGCCAGTGAGCAGTTCTTC